This T cell receptor beta chain was identified in a study of human T cells and chemical hapten exposure. General study results and limits: Significantly greater numbers of large CDR3 similarity clusters came from expanded TCRs than from controls. Healthy people's immune response may differ from that of the donors, who had alopecia.

The V end was cut by 3 bases, the J end by 0 bases, with 12 bases between. The CDR3 sequence is 16 residues long. CDR1 and CDR2 (germline): LNHNV, YYDKDF (reference sequence). Time point here: patch test 1, 2 weeks after DPC sensitization. Treatment given: therapeutic diphenylcyclopropenone sensitization with weekly scalp DPC. Unfractionated whole blood yielded total RNA. Ten or more counts support this clonotype. Its antigen remains unidentified. TCRdb recomputed calls from the RACE reads with MiXCR, one row per CDR3 protein. The sample yields tens of thousands of distinct CDR3 sequences, approximately 35% seen once.

V and J are TRBV15 and TRBJ1-5, with D hard to call. Sequenced material: whole blood, taken in connection with sensitization to the hapten diphenylcyclopropenone (DPC). This TCR was recovered from a man aged 35 to 55 with alopecia areata. Some clones in this sample may be carry-over from other donors' samples. Written as DNA, the CDR3 is TGTGCCACCAGCAGGCCCGGGGAATATAGCAATCAGCCCCAGCATTTT. It yields the protein CATSRPGEYSNQPQHF.